A single sample gave rise to the 7 T cell receptor beta chains below, sequenced in a study of blood T cell repertoires in COVID-19. The data were produced by immunoSEQ multiplex PCR, yet TCRdb's version contains in-frame clones alone and is incomplete. Of hundreds of thousands of clones listed, roughly nine tenths are singletons. Input material: PBMCs or T cells enriched from blood (not recorded which). Every receptor here comes from a woman aged 45-60 years in a cohort exposed to, infected with or recovered from COVID-19 (not recorded which).

The chain joins TRBV18 to TRBJ1-4; tentatively, D is TRBD1 (5 bases). The V gene's germline CDR1 is KGHSH and CDR2 LQKENI. V lost 2 bases and J 6 bases, leaving 13 bases between the germline ends. The CDR3 consists of 15 residues. The DNA of the CDR3 is TGTGCCAGCTCACCAAACCAGGGTAGGGATGAAAAACTGTTTTTT. Residues: CASSPNQGRDEKLFF.

The chain couples TRBV27 to TRBJ1-4; possibly TRBD1 for D (5 bases). The CDR3 contains 15 residues. CDR1 is MNHEY, CDR2 SMNVEV, per germline (reference sequence). Between the trimmed V and J ends, which lost 6 bases and 4 bases, there was a span of 15 bases. The CDR3 protein is CASRIFGGNNEKLFF. For the CDR3, the DNA is TGTGCCAGCAGAATTTTCGGGGGGAATAATGAAAAACTGTTTTTT.

The chain is built from TRBV9 and TRBJ1-2; D gene uncertain. Germline loops: CDR1 SGDLS, CDR2 YYNGEE. V was pared by 0 bases and J by 7 bases, with 13 bases between. The CDR3 consists of 14 residues. CDR3 nucleotides: TGTGCCAGCAGCGTAGCCGGAGGTGCCTTTGGCTACACCTTC. Encoded protein: CASSVAGGAFGYTF.

The chain has TRBV2 and TRBJ2-2; 8 bases align to TRBD2. With V trimmed by 5 bases and J by 3 bases, 5 bases remained unmatched. CDR1 is SNHLY, CDR2 FYNNEI, per germline. CDR3 length: 15 residues. Here the CDR3 reads CASSRGGLDTGELFF. CDR3 bases: TGTGCCAGCAGTCGGGGGGGCTTAGACACCGGGGAGCTGTTTTTT.

This chain links TRBV4-2 with TRBJ1-6; D not certain. The CDR3 runs 13 residues. V gave up 0 bases and J gave up 7 bases, with 4 bases separating them. Germline V gene data show CDR1 as LGHNA and CDR2 as YNFKEQ. The CDR3 DNA reads as TGTGCCAGCAGCCAAGAGAGGAATTCACCCCTCCACTTT. It encodes CASSQERNSPLHF.

The rearrangement uses TRBV7-2 and TRBJ2-7, with 8 bases fitting TRBD2. CDR3 size: 13 residues. Germline CDR1 reads SGHTA; CDR2 reads FQGNSA. V lost 0 bases to trimming and J lost 12 bases; unmatched junction nucleotides: 7. The CDR3: CASSLAAGGKAYF. DNA for the CDR3: TGTGCCAGCAGCTTAGCGGCGGGGGGAAAGGCGTACTTC.

The V and J genes are TRBV11-2 and TRBJ1-1; 9 bases are shared with TRBD1. J gave up 0 bases and V 0 bases, and 5 bases lay outside the gene matches. Germline CDR1 reads SGHAT; CDR2 reads FQNNGV. The CDR3 runs 17 residues. Written as DNA, the CDR3 is TGTGCCAGCAGCTTAGACTTTTGGGACAGGGTGAACACTGAAGCTTTCTTT. As protein: CASSLDFWDRVNTEAFF.